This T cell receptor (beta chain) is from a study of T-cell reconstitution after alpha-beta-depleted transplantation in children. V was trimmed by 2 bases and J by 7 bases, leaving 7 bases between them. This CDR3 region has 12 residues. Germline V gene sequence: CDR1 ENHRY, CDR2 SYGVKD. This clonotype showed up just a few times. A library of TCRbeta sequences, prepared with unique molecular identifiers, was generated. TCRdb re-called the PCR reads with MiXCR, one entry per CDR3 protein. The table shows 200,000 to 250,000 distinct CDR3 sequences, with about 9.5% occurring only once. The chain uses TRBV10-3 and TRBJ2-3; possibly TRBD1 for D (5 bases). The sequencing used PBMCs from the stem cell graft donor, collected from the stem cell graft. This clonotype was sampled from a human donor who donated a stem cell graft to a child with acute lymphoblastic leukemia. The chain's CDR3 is CAISERQNTQYF. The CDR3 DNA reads TGTGCCATCAGTGAGAGACAGAATACGCAGTATTTT.